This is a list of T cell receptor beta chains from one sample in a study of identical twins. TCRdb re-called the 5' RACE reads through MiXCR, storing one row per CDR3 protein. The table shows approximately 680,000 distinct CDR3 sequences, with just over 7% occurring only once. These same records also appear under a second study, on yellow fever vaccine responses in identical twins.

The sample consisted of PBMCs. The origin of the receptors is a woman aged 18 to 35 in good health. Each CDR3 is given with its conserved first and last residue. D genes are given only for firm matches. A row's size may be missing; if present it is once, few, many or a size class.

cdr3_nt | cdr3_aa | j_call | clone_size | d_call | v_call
TGTGCCACCAGTGTGCCGGGGTACAATGAGCAGTTCTTC | CATSVPGYNEQFF | TRBJ2-1 | many | - | TRBV24-1
TGTGCCAGCAGCCAAGGGGAAATTTACAATGAGCAGTTCTTC | CASSQGEIYNEQFF | TRBJ2-1 | few | - | TRBV3-1
TGTGCCAGCTCCGTGGTGGGGCAAGATACGCAGTATTTT | CASSVVGQDTQYF | TRBJ2-3 | few | - | TRBV5-5
TGTGCCAGCAGCGTCCGACTAGTCACCAATGAGCAGTTCTTC | CASSVRLVTNEQFF | TRBJ2-1 | - | - | TRBV9
TGTGCCAGCAAAACCGGGACGGAGAACACCGGGGAGCTGTTTTTT | CASKTGTENTGELFF | TRBJ2-2 | few | - | TRBV7-6
TGTGCCAGCAGTTTATTTGGGGACATCGAATACAATGAGCAGTTCTTC | CASSLFGDIEYNEQFF | TRBJ2-1 | - | - | TRBV27
TGTGCCACCCGCACCCCCGGGACAGGGGCGAACACTGAAGCTTTCTTT | CATRTPGTGANTEAFF | TRBJ1-1 | few | TRBD1 | TRBV15
TGTGCCAGCAGTGCTTTGGGAGGAAGAGCTCGGGGCTACACCTTC | CASSALGGRARGYTF | TRBJ1-2 | many | - | TRBV12-3/TRBV12-4
TGTGCCAGCAGAAAGCGGCAGGGGGCGGGCGGGGAGCTGTTTTTT | CASRKRQGAGGELFF | TRBJ2-2 | many | TRBD1 | TRBV7-8
TGCGCCAGCAGCTTGGCCGTCGGGGCAAACACCGGGGAGCTGTTTTTT | CASSLAVGANTGELFF | TRBJ2-2 | - | - | TRBV5-1
TGTGCCAGCACAGGGGACTATGGCTACACCTTC | CASTGDYGYTF | TRBJ1-2 | many | - | TRBV2
TGTGCCAGCAGCCTACGAACGCAGGGAGCGGGAGGCAGCCCCAGCTCCTACAATGAGCAGTTCTTC | CASSLRTQGAGGSPSSYNEQFF | TRBJ2-1 | - | TRBD2 | TRBV4-2
TGTGCCACCAGGAAAGGATGGGCCGGGGAGCTGTTTTTT | CATRKGWAGELFF | TRBJ2-2 | - | - | TRBV28
TGCAGCTCGGGGGACTATGGCTACACCTTC | CSSGDYGYTF | TRBJ1-2 | many | - | TRBV20-1
TGCGCCAGCAGCCAAGATGTGGGAGAGAACACTGAAGCTTTCTTT | CASSQDVGENTEAFF | TRBJ1-1 | many | - | TRBV4-1
TGTGCCACCAGCAGAGATCGCTCTCTATACACAGATACGCAGTATTTT | CATSRDRSLYTDTQYF | TRBJ2-3 | few | - | TRBV15
TGTGCCATCAGTTCTCATCTCGGGGGGCAAGAGACCCAGTACTTC | CAISSHLGGQETQYF | TRBJ2-5 | few | TRBD2 | TRBV10-3
TGTGCCAGCAGCCGGGTCCGGGGGGCTAGCACCGGGGAGCTGTTTTTT | CASSRVRGASTGELFF | TRBJ2-2 | - | - | TRBV27
TGCAGCGGCGGACTAGGATCCGGGGAGCTGTTTTTT | CSGGLGSGELFF | TRBJ2-2 | many | TRBD2 | TRBV29-1
TGTGCCAGCGGAAAGGGATTTGGCAATCAGCCCCAGCATTTT | CASGKGFGNQPQHF | TRBJ1-5 | many | - | TRBV5-5
TGTGCCAGCTGTTTAGATCCCCTAAGGGGAAGATCTAGCACAGATACGCAGTATTTT | CASCLDPLRGRSSTDTQYF | TRBJ2-3 | few | - | TRBV12-3/TRBV12-4
TGCGCCAGCAGCTTGACGGGCCCTGGAAACACCATATATTTT | CASSLTGPGNTIYF | TRBJ1-3 | many | - | TRBV5-1